The clone carrying this T cell receptor (beta chain) was seen only a few times. Its antigen is as yet unknown. Time point described: patch test 1, 2 weeks after DPC sensitization. Treatment of the sample: therapeutic diphenylcyclopropenone sensitization with weekly scalp DPC. CDR1 is WSHSY, CDR2 SAAADI, per germline. V was shortened by 4 bases and J by 10 bases, with 8 bases between the two germline ends. The CDR3 is made up of 11 amino acids. This sample is drawn from a study of human T cells and chemical hapten exposure. For the study at large: The study patch tested 0.01% DPC on the upper back and read results at 6 days.

The study, taken as a whole, reports: Donors had alopecia, so their immune response may differ from healthy people's.

One entry per CDR3 protein results from TCRdb running MiXCR on the RACE reads. The table shows 150,000 to 200,000 distinct CDR3 sequences, with approximately 20% occurring only once. This specimen was whole blood, taken in connection with sensitization to the hapten diphenylcyclopropenone (DPC). The chain couples TRBV10-2 to TRBJ2-1; D gene ambiguous. This clonotype originated in a woman aged 45 to 65 with alopecia areata. Some clones in this sample may be carry-over from other donors' samples. CDR3 protein: CASSVLKEQFF. The DNA for the CDR3 is TGCGCCAGCAGTGTTCTGAAGGAGCAGTTCTTC.